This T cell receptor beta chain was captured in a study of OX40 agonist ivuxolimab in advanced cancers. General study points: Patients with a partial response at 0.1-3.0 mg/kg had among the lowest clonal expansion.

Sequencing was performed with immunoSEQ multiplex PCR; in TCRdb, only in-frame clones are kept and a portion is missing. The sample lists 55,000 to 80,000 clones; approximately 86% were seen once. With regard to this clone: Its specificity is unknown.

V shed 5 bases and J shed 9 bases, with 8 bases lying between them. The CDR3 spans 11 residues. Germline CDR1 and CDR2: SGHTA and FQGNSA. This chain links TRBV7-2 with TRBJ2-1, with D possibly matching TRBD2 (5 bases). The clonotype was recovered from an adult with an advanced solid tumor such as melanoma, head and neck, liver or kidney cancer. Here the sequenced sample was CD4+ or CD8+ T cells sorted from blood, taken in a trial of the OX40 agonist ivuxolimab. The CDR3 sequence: CASSPAGEQFF. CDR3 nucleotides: TGTGCCAGCAGCCCCGCGGGTGAGCAGTTCTTC.